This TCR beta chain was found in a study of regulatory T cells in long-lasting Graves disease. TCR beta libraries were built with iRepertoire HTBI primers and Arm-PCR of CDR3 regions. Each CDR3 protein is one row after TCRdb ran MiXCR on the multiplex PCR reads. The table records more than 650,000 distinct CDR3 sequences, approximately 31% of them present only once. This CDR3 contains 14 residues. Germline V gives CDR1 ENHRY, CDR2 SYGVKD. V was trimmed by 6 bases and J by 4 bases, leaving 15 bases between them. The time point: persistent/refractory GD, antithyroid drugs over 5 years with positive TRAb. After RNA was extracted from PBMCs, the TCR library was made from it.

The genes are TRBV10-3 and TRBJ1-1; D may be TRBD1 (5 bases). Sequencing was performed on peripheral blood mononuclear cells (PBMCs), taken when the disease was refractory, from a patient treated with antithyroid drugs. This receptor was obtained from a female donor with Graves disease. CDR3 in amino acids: CAIRPRDSSTEAFF. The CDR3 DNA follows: TGTGCCATCAGACCCCGGGACTCCAGCACTGAAGCTTTCTTT.